This entry describes one T cell receptor beta chain. This sample is part of a study of blood T cell repertoires in COVID-19. CDR3 length: 16 amino acids. V was clipped by 4 bases and J by 0 bases; unmatched bases: 8. Germline V CDR1 and CDR2: MGHRA, YSYEKL. The table came from immunoSEQ multiplex PCR; TCRdb's copy has only in-frame clones and leaves some out. In the table there are more than 350,000 clones, 70% to 90% of which are singletons. The clonotype was recovered from a woman aged 18-35 years who had been exposed to COVID-19. The sequenced sample consisted of PBMCs or T cells enriched from blood (not recorded which). This chain joins TRBV4-1 and TRBJ1-1, with TRBD1 identical over 7 bases. The CDR3 loop reads CASSPYEGALNTEAFF. DNA of the CDR3: TGCGCCAGCAGCCCCTATGAGGGGGCACTGAACACTGAAGCTTTCTTT.